This entry is about one T cell receptor beta chain. The antigen remains undetermined. Germline V gene data show CDR1 as ENHRY and CDR2 as SYGVKD. V was clipped by 3 bases and J by 6 bases, with 17 bases between them. The CDR3 length is 15 residues. Libraries were prepared by immunoSEQ multiplex PCR; TCRdb keeps only in-frame clonotypes and omits some of them. Among 900,000 to 1,200,000 clones, 78% were seen once, and the ten largest hold roughly 0.57%. The data were taken from a study of shared clonotypes between healthy human individuals. For the study at large: Contributing individuals were a couple of females and a few males aged 18 to 49. Points from the study as a whole: How much donors shared clonotypes was expected to be affected by sequencing depth.

The chain has TRBV10-3 and TRBJ2-5; no definite D call. The source is a young man in good health. Some clones in this sample may be carry-over from other donors' samples. The specimen was memory CD4+ T cells from PBMCs. Noted subset: CD45RA-negative fraction. The CDR3 DNA follows: TGTGCCATCAGTGATGGGGAACCAGAACAGAAGACCCAGTACTTC. Encoded protein: CAISDGEPEQKTQYF.